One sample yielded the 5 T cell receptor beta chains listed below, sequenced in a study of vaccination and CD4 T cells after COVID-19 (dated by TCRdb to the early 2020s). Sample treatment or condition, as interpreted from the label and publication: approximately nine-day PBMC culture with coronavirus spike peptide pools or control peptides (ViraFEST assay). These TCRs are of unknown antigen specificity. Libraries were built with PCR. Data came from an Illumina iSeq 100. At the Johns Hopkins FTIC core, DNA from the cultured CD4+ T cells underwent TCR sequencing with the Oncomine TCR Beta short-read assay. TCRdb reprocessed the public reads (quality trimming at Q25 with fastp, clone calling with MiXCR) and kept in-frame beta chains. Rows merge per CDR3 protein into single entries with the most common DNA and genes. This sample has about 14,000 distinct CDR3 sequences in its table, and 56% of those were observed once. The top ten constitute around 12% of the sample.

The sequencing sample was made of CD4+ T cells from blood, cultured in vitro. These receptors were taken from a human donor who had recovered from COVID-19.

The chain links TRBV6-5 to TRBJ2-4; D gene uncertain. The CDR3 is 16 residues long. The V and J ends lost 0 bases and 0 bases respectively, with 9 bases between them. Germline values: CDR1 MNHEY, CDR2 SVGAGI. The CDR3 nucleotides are TGTGCCAGCAGTTACTCGTATGCCCTAGCCAAAAACATTCAGTACTTC. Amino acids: CASSYSYALAKNIQYF.

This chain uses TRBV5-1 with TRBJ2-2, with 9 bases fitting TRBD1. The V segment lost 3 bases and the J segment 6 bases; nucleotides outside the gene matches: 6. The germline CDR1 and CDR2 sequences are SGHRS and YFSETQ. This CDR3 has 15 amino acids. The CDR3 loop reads CASSSRTGVAGELFF. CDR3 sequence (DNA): TGCGCCAGCAGCTCCCGGACAGGGGTCGCCGGGGAGCTGTTTTTT.

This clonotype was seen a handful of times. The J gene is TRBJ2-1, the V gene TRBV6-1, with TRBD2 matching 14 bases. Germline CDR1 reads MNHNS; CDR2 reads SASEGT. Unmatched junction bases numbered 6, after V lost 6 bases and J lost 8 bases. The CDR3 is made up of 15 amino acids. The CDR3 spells CASSRGLAGEYEQFF. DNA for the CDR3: TGTGCCAGCAGCCGGGGACTAGCGGGAGAATATGAGCAGTTCTTC.

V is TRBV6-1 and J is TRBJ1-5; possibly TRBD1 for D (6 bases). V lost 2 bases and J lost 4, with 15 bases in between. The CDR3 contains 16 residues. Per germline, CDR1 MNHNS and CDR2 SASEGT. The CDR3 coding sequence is TGTGCCAGCAGTGAAAGGGGGTTTAATGGGAATCAGCCCCAGCATTTT. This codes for CASSERGFNGNQPQHF.

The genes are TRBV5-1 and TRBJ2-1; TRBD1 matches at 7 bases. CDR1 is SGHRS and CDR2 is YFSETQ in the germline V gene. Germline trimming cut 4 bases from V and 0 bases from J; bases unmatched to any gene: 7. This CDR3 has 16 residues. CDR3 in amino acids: CASSGTGVSSYNEQFF. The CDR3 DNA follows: TGCGCCAGCAGCGGAACAGGGGTGAGCTCCTACAATGAGCAGTTCTTC.